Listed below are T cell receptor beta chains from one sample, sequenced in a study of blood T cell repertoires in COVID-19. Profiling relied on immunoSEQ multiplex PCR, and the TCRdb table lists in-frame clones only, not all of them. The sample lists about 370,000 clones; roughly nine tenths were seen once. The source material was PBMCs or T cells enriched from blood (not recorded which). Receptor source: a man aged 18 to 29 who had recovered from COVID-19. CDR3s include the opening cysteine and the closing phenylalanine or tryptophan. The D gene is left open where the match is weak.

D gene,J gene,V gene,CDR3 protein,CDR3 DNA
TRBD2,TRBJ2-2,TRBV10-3,CAISESEWVTSGKSGELFF,TGTGCCATCAGTGAGTCGGAATGGGTGACTAGCGGGAAATCCGGGGAGCTGTTTTTT
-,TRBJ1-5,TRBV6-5,CASSSPGGQQHF,TGTGCCAGCAGTAGCCCGGGGGGTCAGCAGCATTTT
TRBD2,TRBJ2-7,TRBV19,CASSIGSGSYEQYF,TGTGCCAGTAGTATAGGTAGCGGGAGCTACGAGCAGTACTTC
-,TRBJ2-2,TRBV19,CASSKLALNTGELFF,TGTGCCAGTAGCAAACTAGCATTGAACACCGGGGAGCTGTTTTTT
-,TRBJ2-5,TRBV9,CASTRGGEGPIGETQYF,TGTGCCAGCACCCGAGGGGGAGAAGGCCCCATCGGGGAGACCCAGTACTTC
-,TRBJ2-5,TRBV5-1,CASRRDLQETQYF,TGCGCCAGCAGAAGGGACTTACAAGAGACCCAGTACTTC
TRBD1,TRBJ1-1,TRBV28,CASSLSGTGGAGGTEAFF,TGTGCCAGCAGTTTATCCGGGACAGGGGGCGCCGGGGGCACTGAAGCTTTCTTT
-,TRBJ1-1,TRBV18,CASSPDRGDSEAFF,TGTGCCAGCTCCCCCGACCGGGGGGACTCTGAAGCTTTCTTT
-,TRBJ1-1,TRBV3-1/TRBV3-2,CASSFGLMNTEAFF,TGTGCCAGCAGCTTCGGACTTATGAACACTGAAGCTTTCTTT
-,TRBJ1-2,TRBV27,CASSSHNTMTGRYGYTF,TGTGCCAGCAGTTCACACAATACAATGACAGGCCGGTATGGCTACACCTTC
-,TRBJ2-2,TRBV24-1,CATSDLFSGNTGELFF,TGTGCCACCAGTGATTTGTTTTCAGGGAACACCGGGGAGCTGTTTTTT
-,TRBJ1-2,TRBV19,CASSKQGNYGYTF,TGTGCCAGTAGTAAACAGGGTAACTATGGCTACACCTTC
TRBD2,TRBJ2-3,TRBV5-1,CASSPGAGGIVSDTQYF,TGCGCCAGCAGCCCCGGTGCGGGGGGGATCGTTTCAGATACGCAGTATTTT
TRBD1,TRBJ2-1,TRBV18,CASSPYTGEVNEQFF,TGTGCCAGCTCACCCTATACAGGGGAAGTAAATGAGCAGTTCTTC
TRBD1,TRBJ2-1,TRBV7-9,CASRRDRLEQFF,TGTGCCAGCAGACGGGACAGACTTGAGCAGTTCTTC
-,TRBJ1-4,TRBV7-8,CASSLVSTGIGELFF,TGTGCCAGCAGCCTCGTAAGCACCGGGATAGGTGAACTGTTTTTT